This T cell receptor beta chain was documented in a study of OX40 agonist ivuxolimab in advanced cancers. Study context: In this trial design, patients received ivuxolimab intravenously at 0.01 to 10 mg/kg every 2 weeks. Points from the study as a whole: People who partly responded at 0.1-3.0 mg/kg had some of the least clonal expansion seen. At 0.1 to 3.0 mg/kg, clonal expansion of CD4+ and CD8+ blood T cells had occurred by week 6.

Of note for this clone: No antigen is known for it.

The CDR3 is 16 residues long. Germline-derived CDR1 and CDR2 are MNHNS and SASEGT. V gave up 3 bases and J gave up 4 bases; unmatched junction bases: 7. This table comes from immunoSEQ multiplex PCR, and its TCRdb copy is limited to in-frame clones, with some not included. The top ten clones hold less than 65% of a sample with over 20,000 clones, 84% of them seen once. The sequenced sample was CD4+ or CD8+ T cells sorted from blood, obtained in a trial of the OX40 agonist ivuxolimab. The genes are TRBV6-1 and TRBJ2-3; the match to TRBD2 covers 10 bases. The sequence came from an adult with an advanced solid tumor such as melanoma, head and neck, liver or kidney cancer. CDR3 in amino acids: CASSDRSGGGSDTQYF. Here the CDR3 DNA reads TGTGCCAGCAGTGACCGCAGCGGGGGGGGGTCAGATACGCAGTATTTT.